This TCR beta chain came from a study of blood T cell repertoires in COVID-19. Across the whole study: Both acute and convalescent COVID-19 samples were obtained from the United States, Italy and Spain. Sources were T cells, B-cell-depleted T cells, or PBMCs; the material itself was cDNA or gDNA.

This clone is a singleton in its sample. Original processing notes: Reference gene primer amplification yielded estimated nucleated cell counts. This table comes from immunoSEQ multiplex PCR, and its TCRdb copy is limited to in-frame clones, with some not included. V, J and clone size are taken as reported in that table, and D and trimming were inferred from the DNA itself. The sample consists of about 73,000 clones, roughly 83% of them appearing once. The V end lost 3 bases, the J end lost 8 bases, and 13 bases lay between the germline ends. There are 13 residues in the CDR3. Germline V gene data show CDR1 as GTSNPN and CDR2 as SVGIG (reference sequence).

This TCR came from a man at least 80 years old with active or convalescent COVID-19. The chain links TRBV30 to TRBJ1-4, with D hard to call. Input material: peripheral blood. CDR3 in amino acids: CAWSPDLWEKLFF. DNA for the CDR3: TGTGCCTGGAGCCCCGACTTGTGGGAAAAACTGTTTTTT.